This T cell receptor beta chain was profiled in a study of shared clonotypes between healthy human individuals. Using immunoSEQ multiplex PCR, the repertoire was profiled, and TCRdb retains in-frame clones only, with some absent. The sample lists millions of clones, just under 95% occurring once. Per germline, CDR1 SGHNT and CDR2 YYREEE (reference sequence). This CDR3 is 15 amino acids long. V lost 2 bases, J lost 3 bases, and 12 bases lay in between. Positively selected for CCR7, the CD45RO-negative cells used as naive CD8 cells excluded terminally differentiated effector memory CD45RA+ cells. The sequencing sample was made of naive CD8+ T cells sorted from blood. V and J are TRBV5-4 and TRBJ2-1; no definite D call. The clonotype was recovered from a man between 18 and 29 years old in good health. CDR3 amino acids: CASSFTANLYNEQFF. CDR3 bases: TGTGCCAGCAGCTTTACAGCGAACCTCTACAATGAGCAGTTCTTC.